The present T cell receptor (beta chain) was sequenced within a study of blood T cells in healthy people across ages. Combining a sample-barcoded 5' primer with a J-beta primer mix, a second PCR ran for about 6 to 11 cycles. Sequencing yielded, for each sample, at least 2.5 million paired-end reads carrying CDR3. Each CDR3 protein gets one entry after TCRdb re-called the 5' RACE reads with MiXCR. There are 1.5 million to 2 million distinct CDR3 sequences in the sample; 28% occur only once, and roughly 8% lies in the top ten. The sample holds a few counts of this clonotype. Its antigen is not identified. Broader study findings: In long-lived donors, naive CD4+ cell counts and diversity exceeded those of aged donors. Age brought a roughly linear fall in TCR beta diversity measured per million T cells.

The V gene lost 1 base and the J gene lost 7 bases, with 14 bases spanning the gap. Germline CDR1 and CDR2: LGHDT and YNNKEL (reference sequence). The CDR3 is 15 residues long. Sequencing was performed on blood. This clonotype was sampled from a woman aged 25 to 39 in good health. The chain carries TRBV3-1 and TRBJ2-1; no definite D call. The CDR3 loop is CASSQGGSGVNEQFF. The CDR3 nucleotides read TGTGCCAGCAGCCAAGGGGGTAGTGGGGTGAATGAGCAGTTCTTC.